Listed below are T cell receptor beta chains from one sample, sequenced in a study of PD-1 blockade in classical Hodgkin lymphoma. Assay: immunoSEQ multiplex PCR; the TCRdb copy retains only in-frame clones and omits some. Of 4,000 to 6,000 clones in the sample, around three quarters were seen once. This specimen was CD4+ T cells from blood, taken before the fourth cycle of nivolumab. The receptors stem from a human donor with classical Hodgkin lymphoma. Each CDR3 is given with its conserved first and last residue. A D gene is named only where the DNA matches it firmly. Clone size is given for some rows only: seen once, a few or many times, or a class if the clone is expanded.

J gene | D gene | clone size | V gene | CDR3 protein | CDR3 DNA
TRBJ1-1 | NA | NA | TRBV9 | CASSFAGTPNTEAFF | TGTGCCAGCAGCTTCGCCGGGACCCCGAACACTGAAGCTTTCTTT
TRBJ2-5 | NA | NA | TRBV7-3 | CASSLGARETQYF | TGTGCCAGCAGCTTGGGGGCGCGGGAGACCCAGTACTTC
TRBJ1-3 | TRBD1 | NA | TRBV28 | CASNPPPGTGDLSGNTIYF | TGTGCCAGCAACCCTCCGCCGGGGACAGGGGACCTCTCTGGAAACACCATATATTTT
TRBJ2-2 | NA | NA | TRBV7-3 | CASSLGRAWDGELFF | TGTGCCAGCAGCTTAGGAAGGGCTTGGGACGGGGAGCTGTTTTTT
TRBJ2-1 | TRBD2 | NA | TRBV7-7 | CASSLAGGPSEQFF | TGTGCTAGCAGTTTAGCGGGGGGGCCCTCAGAGCAGTTCTTC
TRBJ2-3 | TRBD2 | once | TRBV28 | CASSLSTGGDTQYF | TGTGCCAGCAGTTTATCGACGGGGGGGGATACGCAGTATTTT
TRBJ1-2 | TRBD1 | NA | TRBV28 | CASGTGGTTSGYTF | TGTGCCAGTGGGACAGGGGGCACGACTTCTGGCTACACCTTC
TRBJ1-1 | NA | NA | TRBV11-3 | CASSPSSGGNTEAFF | TGTGCCAGCAGCCCCTCGAGCGGGGGGAACACTGAAGCTTTCTTT
TRBJ1-6 | NA | NA | TRBV5-5 | CASSLTGLNSPLHF | TGTGCCAGCAGCTTAACAGGACTGAATTCACCCCTCCACTTT
TRBJ2-5 | NA | NA | TRBV18 | CASSRAGELTQYF | TGTGCCAGCTCAAGGGCAGGGGAATTGACCCAGTACTTC
TRBJ1-2 | NA | NA | TRBV29-1 | CSVEGGRVYGYTF | TGCAGCGTTGAAGGCGGCAGGGTCTATGGCTACACCTTC